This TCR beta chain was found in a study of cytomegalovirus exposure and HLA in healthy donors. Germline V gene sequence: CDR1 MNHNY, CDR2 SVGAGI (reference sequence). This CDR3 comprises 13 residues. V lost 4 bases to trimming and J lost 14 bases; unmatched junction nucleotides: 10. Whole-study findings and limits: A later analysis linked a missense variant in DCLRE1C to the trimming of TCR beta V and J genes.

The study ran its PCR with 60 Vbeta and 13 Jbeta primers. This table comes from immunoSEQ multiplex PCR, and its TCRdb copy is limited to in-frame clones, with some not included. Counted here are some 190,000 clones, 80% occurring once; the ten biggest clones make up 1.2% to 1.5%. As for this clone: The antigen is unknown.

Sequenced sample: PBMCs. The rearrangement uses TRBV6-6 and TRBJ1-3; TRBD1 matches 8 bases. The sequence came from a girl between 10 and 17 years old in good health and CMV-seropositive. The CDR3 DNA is TGTGCCAGCAGTTTCACCAGGGGGCACTGGGTATATTTT. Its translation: CASSFTRGHWVYF.